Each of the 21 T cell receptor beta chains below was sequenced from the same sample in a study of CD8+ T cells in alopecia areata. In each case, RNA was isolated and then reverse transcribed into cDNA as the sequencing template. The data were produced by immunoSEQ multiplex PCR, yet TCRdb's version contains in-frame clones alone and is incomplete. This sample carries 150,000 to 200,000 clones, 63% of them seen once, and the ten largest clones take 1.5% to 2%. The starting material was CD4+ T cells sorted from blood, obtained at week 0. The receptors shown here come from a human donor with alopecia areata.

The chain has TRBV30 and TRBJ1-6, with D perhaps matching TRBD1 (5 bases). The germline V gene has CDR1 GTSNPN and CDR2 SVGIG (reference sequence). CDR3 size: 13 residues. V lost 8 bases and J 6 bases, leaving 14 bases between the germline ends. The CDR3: CARGGEGNSPLHF. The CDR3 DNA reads TGTGCCCGGGGCGGGGAGGGTAATTCACCCCTCCACTTT. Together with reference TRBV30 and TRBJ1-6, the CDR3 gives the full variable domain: SQTIHQWPATLVQPVGSPLSLECTVEGTSNPNLYWYRQAAGRGLQLLFYSVGIGQISSEVPQNLSASRPQDRQFILSSKKLLLSDSGFYLCARGGEGNSPLHFGNGTRLTVT.

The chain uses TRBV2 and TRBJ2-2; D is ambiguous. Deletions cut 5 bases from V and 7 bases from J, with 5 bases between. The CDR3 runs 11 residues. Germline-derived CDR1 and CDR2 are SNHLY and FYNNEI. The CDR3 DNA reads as TGTGCCAGCAGTTTGGTCGGGGAGCTGTTTTTT. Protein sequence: CASSLVGELFF.

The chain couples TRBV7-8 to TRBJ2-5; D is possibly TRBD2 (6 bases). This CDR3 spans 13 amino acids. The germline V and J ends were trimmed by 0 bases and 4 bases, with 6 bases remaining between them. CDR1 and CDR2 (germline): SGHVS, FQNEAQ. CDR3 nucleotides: TGTGCCAGCAGCTTAGCGGGGGGAGAGACCCAGTACTTC. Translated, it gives CASSLAGGETQYF.

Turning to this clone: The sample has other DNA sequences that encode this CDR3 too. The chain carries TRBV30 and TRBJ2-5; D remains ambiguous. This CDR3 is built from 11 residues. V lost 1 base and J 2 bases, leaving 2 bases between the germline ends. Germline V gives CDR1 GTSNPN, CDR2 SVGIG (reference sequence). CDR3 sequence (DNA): TGTGCCTGGAGTGGTCAAGAGACCCAGTACTTC. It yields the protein CAWSGQETQYF.

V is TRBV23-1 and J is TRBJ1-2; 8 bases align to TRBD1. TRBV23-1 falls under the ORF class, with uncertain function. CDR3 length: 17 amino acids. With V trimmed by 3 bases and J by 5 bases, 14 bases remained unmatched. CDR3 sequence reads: CASSHQGQGAGLYGYTF. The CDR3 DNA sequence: TGCGCCAGCAGTCACCAAGGACAGGGTGCGGGCCTTTATGGCTACACCTTC.

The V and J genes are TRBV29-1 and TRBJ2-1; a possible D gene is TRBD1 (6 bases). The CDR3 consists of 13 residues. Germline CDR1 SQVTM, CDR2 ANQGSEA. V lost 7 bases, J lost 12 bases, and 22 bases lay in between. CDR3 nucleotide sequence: TGCAGCGGTGGGGGCAGAATGAGCATGGGGCAGTTCTTC. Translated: CSGGGRMSMGQFF.

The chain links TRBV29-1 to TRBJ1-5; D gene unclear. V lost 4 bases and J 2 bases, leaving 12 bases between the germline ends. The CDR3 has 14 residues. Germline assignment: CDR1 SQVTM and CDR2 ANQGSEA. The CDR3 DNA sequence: TGCAGCGTTGGGGTGGGAGATGGCAATCAGCCCCAGCATTTT. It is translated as CSVGVGDGNQPQHF. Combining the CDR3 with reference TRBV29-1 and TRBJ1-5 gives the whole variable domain SAVISQKPSRDICQRGTSLTIQCQVDSQVTMMFWYRQQPGQSLTLIATANQGSEATYESGFVIDKFPISRPNLTFSTLTVSNMSPEDSSIYLCSVGVGDGNQPQHFGDGTRLSIL.

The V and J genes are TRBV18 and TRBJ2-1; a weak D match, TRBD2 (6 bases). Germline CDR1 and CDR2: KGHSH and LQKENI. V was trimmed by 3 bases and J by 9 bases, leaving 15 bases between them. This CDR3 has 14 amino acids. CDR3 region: CASSPPGRSREQFF. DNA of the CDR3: TGTGCCAGCTCACCGCCGGGGAGGTCTCGTGAGCAGTTCTTC. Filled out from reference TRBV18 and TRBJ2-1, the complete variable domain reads NAGVMQNPRHLVRRRGQEARLRCSPMKGHSHVYWYRQLPEEGLKFMVYLQKENIIDESGMPKERFSAEFPKEGPSILRIQQVVRGDSAAYFCASSPPGRSREQFFGPGTRLTVL.

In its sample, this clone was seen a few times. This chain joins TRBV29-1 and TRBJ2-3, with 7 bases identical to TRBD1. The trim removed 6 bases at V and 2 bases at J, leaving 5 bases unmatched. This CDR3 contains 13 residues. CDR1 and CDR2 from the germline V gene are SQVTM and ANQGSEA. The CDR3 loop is CSVGTAATDTQYF. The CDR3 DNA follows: TGCAGCGTCGGGACAGCGGCCACAGATACGCAGTATTTT.

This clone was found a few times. CDR3 DNA sequence: TGTGCCTGGAGTGGAGGGGGAGAAAAACTGTTTTTT. Protein: CAWSGGGEKLFF. This chain uses TRBV30 with TRBJ1-4; D might be TRBD1 (6 bases). The CDR3 loop spans 12 amino acids. Trimming stripped 1 base from V and 8 bases from J, with 8 bases between. The germline V gene has CDR1 GTSNPN and CDR2 SVGIG (reference sequence).

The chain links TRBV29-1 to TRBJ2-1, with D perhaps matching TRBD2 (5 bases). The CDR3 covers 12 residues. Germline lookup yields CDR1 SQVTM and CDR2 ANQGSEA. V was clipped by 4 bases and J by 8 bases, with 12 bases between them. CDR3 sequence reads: CSVGTFVYEQFF. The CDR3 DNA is TGCAGCGTTGGGACTTTCGTGTATGAGCAGTTCTTC.

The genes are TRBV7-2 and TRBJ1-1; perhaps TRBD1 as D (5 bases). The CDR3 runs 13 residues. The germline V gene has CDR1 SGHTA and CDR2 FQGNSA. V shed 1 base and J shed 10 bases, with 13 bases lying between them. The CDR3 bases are TGTGCCAGCAGCTTAGTCGGCAGGGAGGGAGCTTTCTTT. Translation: CASSLVGREGAFF.

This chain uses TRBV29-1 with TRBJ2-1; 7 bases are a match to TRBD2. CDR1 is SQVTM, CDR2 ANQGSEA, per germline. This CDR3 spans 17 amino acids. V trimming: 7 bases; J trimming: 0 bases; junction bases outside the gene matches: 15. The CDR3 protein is CSAAGFTGGGSYNEQFF. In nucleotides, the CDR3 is TGCAGCGCAGCAGGTTTTACGGGGGGAGGCTCCTACAATGAGCAGTTCTTC.

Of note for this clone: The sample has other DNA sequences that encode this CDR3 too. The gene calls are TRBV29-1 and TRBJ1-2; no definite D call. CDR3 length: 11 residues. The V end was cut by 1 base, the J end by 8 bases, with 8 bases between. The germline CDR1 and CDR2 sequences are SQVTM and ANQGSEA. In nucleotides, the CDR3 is TGCAGCGTTGAAGGTCGGGGAGGCTACACCTTC. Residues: CSVEGRGGYTF.

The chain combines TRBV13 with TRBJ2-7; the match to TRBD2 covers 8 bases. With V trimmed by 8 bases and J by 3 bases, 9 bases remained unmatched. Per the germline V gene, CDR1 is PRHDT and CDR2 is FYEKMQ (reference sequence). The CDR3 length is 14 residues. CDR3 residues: CASGPRGTSYEQYF. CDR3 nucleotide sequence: TGTGCCAGCGGACCAAGGGGGACTAGCTACGAGCAGTACTTC.

DNA for the CDR3: TGTGCCAGCAGCTTGTGGGCTCAGCCCCAGCATTTT. As protein: CASSLWAQPQHF. The chain joins TRBV5-6 to TRBJ1-5; D is ambiguous. Germline values: CDR1 SGHDT, CDR2 YYEEEE. The CDR3 length is 12 residues. The V end lost 1 base, the J end lost 6 bases, and 5 bases lay between the germline ends. Combining the CDR3 with reference TRBV5-6 and TRBJ1-5 gives the whole variable domain DAGVTQSPTHLIKTRGQQVTLRCSPKSGHDTVSWYQQALGQGPQFIFQYYEEEERQRGNFPDRFSGHQFPNYSSELNVNALLLGDSALYLCASSLWAQPQHFGDGTRLSIL.

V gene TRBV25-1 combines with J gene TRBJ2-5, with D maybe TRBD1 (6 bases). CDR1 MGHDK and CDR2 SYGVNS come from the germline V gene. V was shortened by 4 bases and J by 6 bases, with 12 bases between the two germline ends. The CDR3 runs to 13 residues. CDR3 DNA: TGTGCCAGCAGTGGACCAGGGGTACAGACCCAGTACTTC. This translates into CASSGPGVQTQYF.

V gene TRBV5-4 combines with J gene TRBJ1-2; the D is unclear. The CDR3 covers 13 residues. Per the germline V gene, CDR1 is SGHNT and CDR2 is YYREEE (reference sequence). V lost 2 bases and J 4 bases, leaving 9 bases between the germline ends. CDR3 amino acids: CASSLGQIYGYTF. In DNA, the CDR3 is TGTGCCAGCAGCTTAGGGCAGATCTATGGCTACACCTTC.

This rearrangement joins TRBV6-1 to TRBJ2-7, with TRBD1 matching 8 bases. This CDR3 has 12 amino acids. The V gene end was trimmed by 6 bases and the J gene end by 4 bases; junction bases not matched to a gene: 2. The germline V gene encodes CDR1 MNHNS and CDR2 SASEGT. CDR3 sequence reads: CASRWTGYEQYF. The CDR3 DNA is TGTGCCAGCAGATGGACAGGGTACGAGCAGTACTTC.

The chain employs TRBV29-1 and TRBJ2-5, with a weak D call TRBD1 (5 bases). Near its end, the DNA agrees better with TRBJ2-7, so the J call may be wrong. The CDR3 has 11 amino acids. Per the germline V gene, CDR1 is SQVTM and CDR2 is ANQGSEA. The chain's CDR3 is CSAQQVYEQYF. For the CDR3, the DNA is TGCAGCGCCCAACAGGTTTACGAGCAGTACTTC.

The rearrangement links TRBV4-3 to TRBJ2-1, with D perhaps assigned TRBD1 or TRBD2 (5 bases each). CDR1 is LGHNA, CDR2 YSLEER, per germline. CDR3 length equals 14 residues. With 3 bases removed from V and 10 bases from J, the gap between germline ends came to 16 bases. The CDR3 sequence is CASSHQVGTREQFF. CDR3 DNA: TGCGCCAGCAGCCACCAGGTGGGGACGCGGGAGCAGTTCTTC.